This TCR beta chain was recovered during a study of immune characteristics of hereditary and idiopathic chronic pancreatitis. The CDR3 is made up of 17 amino acids. CDR1 and CDR2 (germline): KGHDR, SFDVKD. The V end lost 2 bases, the J end lost 4 bases, and 19 bases lay between the germline ends. The pancreas tissue came from patients undergoing total pancreatectomy with islet autotransplantation. Patients with known diabetes were not included. About this clone: As yet, its antigen is unknown.

Findings and caveats of the study: Because tissue was from TPIAT only, disease duration differences may confound results. Hereditary and idiopathic cases differed in TRBV10, TRBV19, TRBV23 and TRBV5 usage.

Profiling relied on immunoSEQ multiplex PCR, and the TCRdb table lists in-frame clones only, not all of them. The sample yields a few thousand clones, around 75% seen once. V usage is TRBV24-1 and J usage is TRBJ1-2, with TRBD1 as a possible D gene (6 bases). Input material: pancreas tissue with hereditary chronic pancreatitis. The source of this sequence is a human donor with chronic pancreatitis. The CDR3: CATSDSKYRDRAYGYTF. As DNA, the CDR3 is TGTGCCACCAGTGATTCCAAATACAGGGATCGGGCCTATGGCTACACCTTC.